This T cell receptor beta chain was captured by sequencing in a study of CD8 T cell repertoires and HIV-1 epitope variants. Turning to the study itself: T cells were cultured for 9 to 10 days with cytokines added on days 3 and 7.

Findings and limits, study-wide: The assay identified only TCR beta chains of antigen-proliferating T cells.

Data came from immunoSEQ multiplex PCR; TCRdb stores just in-frame clones and leaves some out. The repertoire consists of tens of thousands of clones, with roughly 77% occurring once and the leading ten covering about a quarter. Concerning this clone: The antigen is unknown.

Trimming shortened V by 8 bases and J by 5 bases, and 9 bases separated the two germline ends. Germline assignment: CDR1 MDHEN and CDR2 SYDVKM. The CDR3 is made up of 11 amino acids. The chain recombines TRBV28 with TRBJ1-1; D gene uncertain. Specimen: uncultured baseline CD8+ T cells from peripheral blood mononuclear cells (PBMCs). The TCR comes from a male donor with HIV. CDR3 DNA: TGTGCCAGCCGGTTGCGGACTGAAGCTTTCTTT. Translated, it gives CASRLRTEAFF. The whole variable domain, filled in from reference TRBV28 and TRBJ1-1, reads DVKVTQSSRYLVKRTGEKVFLECVQDMDHENMFWYRQDPGLGLRLIYFSYDVKMKEKGDIPEGYSVSREKKERFSLILESASTNQTSMYLCASRLRTEAFFGQGTRLTVV.